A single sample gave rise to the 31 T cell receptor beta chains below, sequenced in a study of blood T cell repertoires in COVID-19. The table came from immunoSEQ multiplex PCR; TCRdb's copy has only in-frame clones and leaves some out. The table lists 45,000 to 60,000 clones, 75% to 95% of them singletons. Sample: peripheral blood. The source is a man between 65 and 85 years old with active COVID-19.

CDR3 loop: CASSGGGSGMETQYF. CDR3 bases: TGTGCCAGCAGCGGGGGGGGTTCAGGGATGGAGACCCAGTACTTC. The chain joins TRBV5-5 to TRBJ2-5, with 7 bases that match TRBD2. V shed 4 bases and J 5 bases; nucleotides not matched to a gene: 11. Germline CDR1 SGHKS, CDR2 YYEKEE (reference sequence). This CDR3 contains 15 residues.

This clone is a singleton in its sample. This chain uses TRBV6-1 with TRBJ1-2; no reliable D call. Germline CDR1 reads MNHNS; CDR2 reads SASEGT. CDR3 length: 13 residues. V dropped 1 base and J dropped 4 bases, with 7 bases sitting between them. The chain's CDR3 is CASSEGAVYGYTF. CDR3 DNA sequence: TGTGCCAGCAGTGAAGGAGCTGTCTATGGCTACACCTTC.

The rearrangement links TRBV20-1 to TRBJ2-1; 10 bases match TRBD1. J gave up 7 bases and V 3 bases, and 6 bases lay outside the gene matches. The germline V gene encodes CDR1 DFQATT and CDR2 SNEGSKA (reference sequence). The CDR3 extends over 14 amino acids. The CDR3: CSASSDRGGNEQFF. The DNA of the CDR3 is TGCAGTGCTAGTTCGGACAGGGGGGGGAATGAGCAGTTCTTC.

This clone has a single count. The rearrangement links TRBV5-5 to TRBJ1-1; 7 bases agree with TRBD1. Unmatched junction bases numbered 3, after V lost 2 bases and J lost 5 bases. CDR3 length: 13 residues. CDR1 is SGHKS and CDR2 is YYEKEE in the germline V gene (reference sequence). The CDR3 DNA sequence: TGTGCCAGCAGCTTTCACAGGGGTACTGAAGCTTTCTTT. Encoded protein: CASSFHRGTEAFF.

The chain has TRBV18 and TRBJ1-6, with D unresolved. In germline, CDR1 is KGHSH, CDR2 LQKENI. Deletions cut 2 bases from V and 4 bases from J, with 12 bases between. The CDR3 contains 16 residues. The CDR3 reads CASSPREGTYNSPLHF. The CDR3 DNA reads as TGTGCCAGCTCACCAAGGGAGGGTACTTATAATTCACCCCTCCACTTT.

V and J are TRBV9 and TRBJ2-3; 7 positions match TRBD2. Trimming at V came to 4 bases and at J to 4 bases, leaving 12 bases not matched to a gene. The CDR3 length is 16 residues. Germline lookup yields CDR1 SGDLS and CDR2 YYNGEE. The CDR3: CASSPRHRGGADTQYF. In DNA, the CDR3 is TGTGCCAGCAGCCCCAGGCATCGCGGGGGTGCAGATACGCAGTATTTT.

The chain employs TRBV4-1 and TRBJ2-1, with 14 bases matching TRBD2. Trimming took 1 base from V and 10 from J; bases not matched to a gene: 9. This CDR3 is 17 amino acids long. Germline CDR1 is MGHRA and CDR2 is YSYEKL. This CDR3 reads CASSQGLAGGPEQEQFF. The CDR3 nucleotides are TGCGCCAGCAGCCAAGGACTAGCGGGGGGGCCCGAACAAGAGCAGTTCTTC.

CDR3 loop: CASSYETGNNQPQHF. As DNA, the CDR3 is TGTGCCAGCAGTTACGAGACAGGGAACAATCAGCCCCAGCATTTT. The rearrangement joins TRBV6-6 to TRBJ1-5; TRBD1 matches 7 bases. Germline V CDR1 and CDR2: MNHNY, SVGAGI (reference sequence). Germline trimming cut 2 bases from V and 3 bases from J; bases unmatched to any gene: 4. The CDR3 sequence is 15 residues long.

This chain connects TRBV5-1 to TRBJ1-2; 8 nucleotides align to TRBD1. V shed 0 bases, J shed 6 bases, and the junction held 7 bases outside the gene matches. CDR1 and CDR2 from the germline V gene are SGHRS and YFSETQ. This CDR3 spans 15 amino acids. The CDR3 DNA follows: TGCGCCAGCAGCTTGGGGGACAGGCAGTATGATGGCTACACCTTC. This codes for CASSLGDRQYDGYTF. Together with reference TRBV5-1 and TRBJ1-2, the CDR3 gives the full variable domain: KAGVTQTPRYLIKTRGQQVTLSCSPISGHRSVSWYQQTPGQGLQFLFEYFSETQRNKGNFPGRFSGRQFSNSRSEMNVSTLELGDSALYLCASSLGDRQYDGYTFGSGTRLTVV.

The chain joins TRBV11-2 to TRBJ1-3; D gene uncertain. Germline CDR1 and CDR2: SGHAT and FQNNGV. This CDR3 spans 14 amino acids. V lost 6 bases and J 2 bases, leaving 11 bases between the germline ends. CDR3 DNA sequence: TGTGCCAGCAGTTCGAGCTTGGCTGGAAACACCATATATTTT. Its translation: CASSSSLAGNTIYF.

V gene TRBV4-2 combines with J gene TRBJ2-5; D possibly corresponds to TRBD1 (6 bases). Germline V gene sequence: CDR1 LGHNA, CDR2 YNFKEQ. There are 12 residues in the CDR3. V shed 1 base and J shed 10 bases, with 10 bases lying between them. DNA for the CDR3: TGTGCCAGCAGCCAAGGGTACAGGGTCCAGTACTTC. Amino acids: CASSQGYRVQYF.

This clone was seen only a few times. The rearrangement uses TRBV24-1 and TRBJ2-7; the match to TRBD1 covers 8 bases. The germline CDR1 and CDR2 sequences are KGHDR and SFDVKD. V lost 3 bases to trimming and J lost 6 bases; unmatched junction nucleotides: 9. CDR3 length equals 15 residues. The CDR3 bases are TGTGCCACCAGTGATCGGACAGGGAATAGGGGCGAGCAGTACTTC. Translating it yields CATSDRTGNRGEQYF.

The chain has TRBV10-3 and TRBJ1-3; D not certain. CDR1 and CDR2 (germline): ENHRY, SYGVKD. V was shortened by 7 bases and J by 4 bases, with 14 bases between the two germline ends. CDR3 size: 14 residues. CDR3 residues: CAINGDNSGNTIYF. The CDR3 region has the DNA TGTGCCATCAACGGAGATAACTCCGGAAACACCATATATTTT.

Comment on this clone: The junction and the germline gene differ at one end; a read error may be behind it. Here the CDR3 reads CASSQAGRTNPGSTIYF. In DNA, the CDR3 is TGTGCCAGCAGCCAGGCCGGTCGGACTAACCCTGGAAGCACCATATATTTT. The rearrangement links TRBV3-1 (or the pseudogene TRBV3-2) to TRBJ1-3; D is unresolved. This CDR3 spans 17 amino acids. Germline V CDR1 and CDR2: LGHDT, YNNKEL (reference sequence).

The CDR3 loop is CAIEGGAGGYTF. For the CDR3, the DNA is TGTGCCATCGAGGGGGGGGCAGGAGGCTACACCTTC. J is TRBJ1-2 and V is TRBV10-3; D is possibly TRBD1 (6 bases). V lost 8 bases and J lost 8, with 15 bases in between. This CDR3 contains 12 residues. Germline lookup yields CDR1 ENHRY and CDR2 SYGVKD.

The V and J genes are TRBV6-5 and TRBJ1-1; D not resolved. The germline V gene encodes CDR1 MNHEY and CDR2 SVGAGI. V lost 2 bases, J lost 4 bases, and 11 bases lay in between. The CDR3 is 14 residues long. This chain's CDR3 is CASSYRREGTEAFF. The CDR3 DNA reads TGTGCCAGCAGTTACAGACGGGAAGGCACTGAAGCTTTCTTT.

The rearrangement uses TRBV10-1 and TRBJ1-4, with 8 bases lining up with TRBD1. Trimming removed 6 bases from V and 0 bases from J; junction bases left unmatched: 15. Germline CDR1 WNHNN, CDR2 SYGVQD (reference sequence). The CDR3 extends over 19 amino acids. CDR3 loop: CASRNRDRHQKTTNEKLFF. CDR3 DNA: TGCGCCAGCAGGAACCGGGACAGGCACCAGAAGACAACTAATGAAAAACTGTTTTTT.

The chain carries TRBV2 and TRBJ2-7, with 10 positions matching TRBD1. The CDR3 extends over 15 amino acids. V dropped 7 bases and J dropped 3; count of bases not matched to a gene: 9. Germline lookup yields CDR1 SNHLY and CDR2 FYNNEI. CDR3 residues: CASKRDRGGGYEQYF. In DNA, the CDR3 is TGTGCCAGCAAGAGGGACAGGGGCGGCGGCTACGAGCAGTACTTC.

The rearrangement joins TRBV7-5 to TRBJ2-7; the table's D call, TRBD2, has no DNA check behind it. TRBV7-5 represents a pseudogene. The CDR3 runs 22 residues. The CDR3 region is CARSTRTTTRLAGGRSSYEQYF. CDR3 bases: TGTGCCAGAAGCACCCGAACAACCACAAGACTAGCGGGGGGGCGAAGCTCCTACGAGCAGTACTTC.

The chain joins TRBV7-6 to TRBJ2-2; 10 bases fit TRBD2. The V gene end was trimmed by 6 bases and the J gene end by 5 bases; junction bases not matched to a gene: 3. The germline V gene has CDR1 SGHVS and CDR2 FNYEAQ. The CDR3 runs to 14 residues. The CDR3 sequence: CASRSGGGTGELFF. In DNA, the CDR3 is TGTGCCAGCAGGAGCGGGGGGGGTACCGGGGAGCTGTTTTTT. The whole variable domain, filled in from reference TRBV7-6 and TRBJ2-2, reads GAGVSQSPRYKVTKRGQDVALRCDPISGHVSLYWYRQALGQGPEFLTYFNYEAQQDKSGLPNDRFSAERPEGSISTLTIQRTEQRDSAMYRCASRSGGGTGELFFGEGSRLTVL.

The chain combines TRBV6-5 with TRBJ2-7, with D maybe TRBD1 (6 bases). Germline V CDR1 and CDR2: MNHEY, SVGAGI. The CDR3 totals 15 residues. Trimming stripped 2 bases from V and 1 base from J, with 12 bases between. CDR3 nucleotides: TGTGCCAGCAGTTACGACGACAGGAGATCCTACGAGCAGTACTTC. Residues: CASSYDDRRSYEQYF.

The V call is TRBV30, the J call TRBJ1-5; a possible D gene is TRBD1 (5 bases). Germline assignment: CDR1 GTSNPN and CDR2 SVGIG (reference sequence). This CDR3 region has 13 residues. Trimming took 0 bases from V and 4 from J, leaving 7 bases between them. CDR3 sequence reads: CAWSVRDNQPQHF. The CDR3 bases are TGTGCCTGGAGTGTCAGGGATAATCAGCCCCAGCATTTT.

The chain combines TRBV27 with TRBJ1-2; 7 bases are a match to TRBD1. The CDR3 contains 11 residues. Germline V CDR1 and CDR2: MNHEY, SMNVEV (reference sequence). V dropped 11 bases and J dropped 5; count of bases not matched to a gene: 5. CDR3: CAYDRVYGYTF. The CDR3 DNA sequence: TGTGCCTATGACAGGGTTTATGGCTACACCTTC.

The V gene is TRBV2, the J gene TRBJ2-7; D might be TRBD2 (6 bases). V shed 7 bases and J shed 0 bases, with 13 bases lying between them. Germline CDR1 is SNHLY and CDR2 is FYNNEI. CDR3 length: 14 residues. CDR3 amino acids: CASNPGLSSYEQYF. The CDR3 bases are TGTGCCAGCAACCCGGGACTCAGCTCCTACGAGCAGTACTTC.

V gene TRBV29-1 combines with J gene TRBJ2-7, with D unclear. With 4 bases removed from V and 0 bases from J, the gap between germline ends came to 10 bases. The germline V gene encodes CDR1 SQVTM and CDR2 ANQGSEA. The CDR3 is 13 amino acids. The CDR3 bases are TGCAGCGTTGCCCCAGAAAACTCCTACGAGCAGTACTTC. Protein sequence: CSVAPENSYEQYF.

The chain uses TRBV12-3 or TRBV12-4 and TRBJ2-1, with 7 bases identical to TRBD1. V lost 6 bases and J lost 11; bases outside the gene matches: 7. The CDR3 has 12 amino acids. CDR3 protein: CASSRAQGKQFF. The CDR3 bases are TGTGCCAGCAGCCGCGCACAGGGGAAGCAGTTCTTC.

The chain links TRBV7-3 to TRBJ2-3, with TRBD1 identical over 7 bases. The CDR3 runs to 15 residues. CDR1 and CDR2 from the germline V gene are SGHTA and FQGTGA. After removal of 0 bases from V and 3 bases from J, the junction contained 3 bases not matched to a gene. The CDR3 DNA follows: TGTGCCAGCAGCTTAACAGGGGGCGCGACAGATACGCAGTATTTT. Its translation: CASSLTGGATDTQYF.

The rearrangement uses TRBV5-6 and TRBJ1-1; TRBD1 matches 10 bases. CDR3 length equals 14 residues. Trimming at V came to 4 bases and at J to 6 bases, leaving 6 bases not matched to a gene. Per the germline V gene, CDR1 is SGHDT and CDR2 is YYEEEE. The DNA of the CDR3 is TGTGCCAGCAGCGAGGGACAGGGGACCCCTGAAGCTTTCTTT. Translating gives CASSEGQGTPEAFF.

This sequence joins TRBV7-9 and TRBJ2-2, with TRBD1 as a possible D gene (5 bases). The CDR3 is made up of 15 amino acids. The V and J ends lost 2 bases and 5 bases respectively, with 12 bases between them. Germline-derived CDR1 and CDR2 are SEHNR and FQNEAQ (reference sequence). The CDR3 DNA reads TGTGCCAGCAGCTTATCCGGACAAGGGACCGGGGAGCTGTTTTTT. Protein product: CASSLSGQGTGELFF.

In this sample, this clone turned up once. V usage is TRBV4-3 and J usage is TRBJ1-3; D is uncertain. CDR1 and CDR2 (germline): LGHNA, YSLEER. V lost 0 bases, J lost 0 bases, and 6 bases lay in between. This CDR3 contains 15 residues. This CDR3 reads CASSQEPSSGNTIYF. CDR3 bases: TGCGCCAGCAGCCAAGAACCGAGCTCTGGAAACACCATATATTTT.

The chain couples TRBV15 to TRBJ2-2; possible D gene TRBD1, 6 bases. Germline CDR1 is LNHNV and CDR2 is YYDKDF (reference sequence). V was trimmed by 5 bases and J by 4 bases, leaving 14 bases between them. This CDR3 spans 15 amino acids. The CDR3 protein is CATSPNRVPTGELFF. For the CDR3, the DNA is TGTGCCACCAGCCCTAACAGGGTACCCACCGGGGAGCTGTTTTTT. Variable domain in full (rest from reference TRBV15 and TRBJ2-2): DAMVIQNPRYQVTQFGKPVTLSCSQTLNHNVMYWYQQKSSQAPKLLFHYYDKDFNNEADTPDNFQSRRPNTSFCFLDIRSPGLGDTAMYLCATSPNRVPTGELFFGEGSRLTVL.